A few counts support the clone carrying this T cell receptor beta chain. Its matching antigen is unknown. The CDR3 has 15 amino acids. V lost 5 bases and J lost 4, with 17 bases in between. Germline CDR1 is SNHLY and CDR2 is FYNNEI. The sample belongs to a study of T cells after yellow fever vaccination. Findings and caveats of the study: Clones from primary vaccination mostly reappeared after the booster (approximately 95% CD4, under 90% CD8).

One entry per CDR3 protein, called by TCRdb with MiXCR from the 5' RACE reads. Here the sample spans fewer than 90,000 distinct CDR3 sequences, roughly 6.9% being singletons. J is TRBJ1-2 and V is TRBV2, with D maybe TRBD1 (5 bases). The source is a man aged 18 to 35 who received the YFV17D yellow fever vaccine. Material: CD8+ T cells sorted from PBMCs, obtained 5 to 6 days after the first yellow fever vaccination. CDR3 nucleotide sequence: TGTGCCAGCAGTATCGACAGTGTTGACATCTATGGCTACACCTTC. This gives the protein CASSIDSVDIYGYTF.